The clone carrying this T cell receptor (beta chain) was seen at least ten times. iRepertoire HTBI primers and Arm-PCR of CDR3 regions built TCR beta libraries. TCRdb reanalysed the multiplex PCR reads using MiXCR and keeps one entry per CDR3 protein. The sample carries approximately 360,000 distinct CDR3 sequences, approximately 12% recorded once. V lost 1 base to trimming and J lost 2 bases, with 23 bases between them. Germline loops: CDR1 LNHNV, CDR2 YYDKDF (reference sequence). The CDR3 has 19 amino acids. Time point defined: newly diagnosed GD, antithyroid drugs for less than 3 months. From PBMCs, RNA was extracted and then used to make the TCR library. This sample was included in a study of regulatory T cells in long-lasting Graves disease. Separately, the same data were catalogued under a study of T cells in Graves' hyperthyroidism and ophthalmopathy.

The chain couples TRBV15 to TRBJ2-5; D might be TRBD2 (6 bases). This TCR derives from a woman between 18 and 29 years old with Graves disease. Sequences were derived from peripheral blood mononuclear cells (PBMCs), sampled at new diagnosis, from a patient treated with antithyroid drugs. The CDR3 reads CATSRAPSVAPGVQETQYF. CDR3 nucleotides: TGTGCCACCAGCAGAGCACCCTCCGTGGCGCCGGGGGTACAAGAGACCCAGTACTTC.